This TCR beta chain was sequenced in a study of shared clonotypes between healthy human individuals. Study-level background: The plates for each donor numbered three CD4 naive, three CD4 memory, two CD8 naive and one CD8 memory. Study results and caveats: Naive subsets typically showed greater estimated richness than memory subsets. An effect of sequencing depth on clonotype sharing among donors was expected.

Only CD45RO-negative cells positively selected for CCR7 counted as naive CD8 cells, so terminally differentiated effector memory CD45RA+ cells were excluded. Notes on this clone: Its antigen is not identified.

The V gene's germline CDR1 is SEHNR and CDR2 FQNEAQ (reference sequence). V dropped 1 base and J dropped 0 bases, with 5 bases sitting between them. The CDR3 totals 14 residues. Genomic DNA of every subset was divided equally among multiple immunoSEQ plates. Sequencing used immunoSEQ multiplex PCR; TCRdb keeps in-frame clones, though not all of them. The data hold more than 2 million clones, with just over 90% observed a single time. This chain links TRBV7-9 with TRBJ2-3; D is ambiguous. The sample taken for sequencing was naive CD8+ T cells from PBMCs. The clonotype was recovered from a man younger than 35 in good health. Some clones in this sample may be carry-over from other donors' samples. The chain's CDR3 is CASSLGRSTDTQYF. The CDR3 DNA reads as TGTGCCAGCAGCTTAGGGCGGAGCACAGATACGCAGTATTTT.